This T cell receptor beta chain was profiled in a study of CD8+CD57+ T cells in acquired aplastic anemia. Study background: The sorted CD4+ and CD8+ cells yielded an average roughly 3 ug of DNA. General observations from the study: It was found that some 31 CD8+ CDR3 sequences were shared between patients and controls.

This CDR3 region has 14 residues. Germline V CDR1 and CDR2: SGHTA, FQGTGA. The V end was cut by 2 bases, the J end by 7 bases, with 15 bases between. Patients included in sequencing had previously demonstrated CD8+CD57+ cell expansion by flow cytometry. For this clonotype: Its antigen is not known.

Genomic DNA, serving as template, underwent TCR beta VDJ and CDR3 profiling. Via MiXCR, TCRdb re-called the reads, giving one row per CDR3 protein. Of about 160,000 distinct CDR3 sequences listed, about 45% are singletons. This sequence was found in a human donor with aplastic anemia. The chain is built from TRBV7-3 and TRBJ2-7, with a possible D match to TRBD2 (7 bases). The material sequenced was sorted CD4+, CD8+, or CD8+CD57+ T cells (not recorded which) from PBMCs. CDR3 protein: CASSLPRGAGEQYF. The CDR3 coding sequence is TGTGCCAGCAGCTTACCCCGGGGGGCCGGTGAGCAGTACTTC.